The source of this T cell receptor beta chain is a study of identical twins. General study points: In cord blood, abundant beta clonotypes had fewer insertions; memory showed no trend. Possibly, invariant MAIT and iNKT cells partly confounded zero-insertion analyses.

This clonotype appeared many times. Antigen specificity is unknown. cDNA molecules carried unique molecular identifiers, and template switching added a universal primer site. One entry per CDR3 protein results from TCRdb running MiXCR on the 5' RACE reads. There are fewer than 250,000 distinct CDR3 sequences in the sample; roughly 10% occur only once, and 5.1% lies in the top ten. Sequencing was done on a sample of memory (CD45RO+) T cells sorted from blood. The origin of this receptor is a woman younger than 35 in good health.

The CDR3 coding sequence is TGCAGTGCTAGAGATACACCAGGGGCCACAGATACGCAGTATTTT. This gives the protein CSARDTPGATDTQYF. The chain employs TRBV20-1 and TRBJ2-3; a possible D gene is TRBD1 (6 bases). V lost 0 bases and J 2 bases, leaving 12 bases between the germline ends. This CDR3 is 15 amino acids long. Germline loops: CDR1 DFQATT, CDR2 SNEGSKA (reference sequence).